This T cell receptor beta chain came from a study of T-cell memory formation after mild COVID-19. Study outcomes and limitations: Clones that contracted clustered mainly in CM and EM if CD4+ and in EMRA if CD8+.

Germline V gene data show CDR1 as PRHDT and CDR2 as FYEKMQ (reference sequence). CDR3 length equals 16 residues. Trimming removed 5 bases from V and 2 bases from J; junction bases left unmatched: 11. TCRdb independently ran MiXCR on the 5' RACE reads; one entry per CDR3 protein. The sample includes roughly 410,000 distinct CDR3 sequences, roughly 24% of them seen just once. This clonotype was recorded a few times. As yet, its antigen is unknown. The TCR sequence derives from an adult woman who had mild COVID-19 (a few samples of this study predate the infection). Cell type and time point are not known. Input material: PBMCs or a T cell subset sorted from them (not recorded which). This sequence joins TRBV13 and TRBJ2-7; 8 bases match TRBD1. CDR3: CASSLYRGTVTYEQYF. The CDR3 coding sequence is TGTGCCAGCAGCCTGTACAGGGGGACTGTAACCTACGAGCAGTACTTC.